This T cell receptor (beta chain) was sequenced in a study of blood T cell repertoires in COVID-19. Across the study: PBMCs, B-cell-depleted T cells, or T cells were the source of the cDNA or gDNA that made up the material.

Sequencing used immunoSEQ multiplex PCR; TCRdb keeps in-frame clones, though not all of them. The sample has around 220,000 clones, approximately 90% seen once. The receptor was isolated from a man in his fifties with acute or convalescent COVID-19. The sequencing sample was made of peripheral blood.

CDR3 region: CASSSDWNTGELFF. In DNA form, the CDR3 reads TGTGCCAGCAGCTCCGACTGGAACACCGGGGAGCTGTTTTTT. This rearrangement joins TRBV7-2 to TRBJ2-2, with D unresolved. Germline-derived CDR1 and CDR2 are SGHTA and FQGNSA. V lost 4 bases and J lost 1, with 7 bases in between. The CDR3 consists of 14 residues. The full variable domain, its missing parts supplied by reference TRBV7-2 and TRBJ2-2, is GAGVSQSPSNKVTEKGKDVELRCDPISGHTALYWYRQSLGQGLEFLIYFQGNSAPDKSGLPSDRFSAERTGGSVSTLTIQRTQQEDSAVYLCASSSDWNTGELFFGEGSRLTVL.